This T cell receptor beta chain stems from a study of CD8+CD57+ T cells in acquired aplastic anemia. Study-level information: Sorted CD4+ and CD8+ cell DNA averaged roughly 3 ug.

On this clonotype itself: One base away lies a much larger clone, so this may be a sequencing read error.

CD8+CD57+ cell expansion had been shown by flow cytometry in patients chosen for sequencing. Genomic DNA, the template, was used for profiling of the TCR beta VDJ and CDR3. From the reads, TCRdb called clonotypes with MiXCR, one entry per CDR3 protein. The sample records under 350,000 distinct CDR3 sequences, roughly 59% being singletons. This CDR3 has 13 amino acids. Germline lookup yields CDR1 MNHEY and CDR2 SMNVEV (reference sequence). The clonotype was recovered from a human donor with aplastic anemia. The chain uses TRBV27 and TRBJ1-4; no reliable D call. Sequenced sample: sorted CD4+, CD8+, or CD8+CD57+ T cells (not recorded which) from PBMCs. The CDR3 DNA sequence: TGTGCCAGCAGCCTTTCACGGAATGAAAAACTGTCTTTT. Translated: CASSLSRNEKLSF.